A selection of T cell receptor beta chains follows, all from one sample in a study of graft-versus-host responses after intestinal transplantation. Measured with immunoSEQ multiplex PCR; TCRdb has only the in-frame clones, and not every one. The repertoire includes more than 90,000 clones, over 85% of them detected once, and 0.2% to 0.25% sits in the top ten. The antigens of these receptors remain unknown. The sequencing here drew on unstimulated CD4+ T cells sorted from spleen or lymph node cells, taken before transplant. These TCRs come from a human donor who was the organ donor for an intestinal transplant. Both conserved end residues are part of each CDR3. The D gene is left open where the match is weak. A clone size is listed for some rows: how often the clone was seen (once, few, many), or a class if it is expanded.

v_call	d_call	clone_size	j_call	cdr3_aa	cdr3_nt
TRBV19	-	-	TRBJ1-1	CASTPTAENTEAFF	TGTGCCAGTACCCCGACAGCAGAGAACACTGAAGCTTTCTTT
TRBV27	-	-	TRBJ2-3	CASRPTGLFRTDTQYF	TGTGCCAGCAGGCCCACAGGGCTCTTTCGCACAGATACGCAGTATTTT
TRBV29-1	-	once	TRBJ2-6	CSVELDGGANVLTF	TGCAGCGTTGAGTTGGATGGAGGGGCCAACGTCCTGACTTTC
TRBV25-1	-	-	TRBJ2-3	CASSSGTDTQYF	TGTGCCAGCAGTAGCGGCACAGATACGCAGTATTTT
TRBV10-1	TRBD2	-	TRBJ2-3	CASSELREGTDTQYF	TGCGCCAGCAGTGAGTTGCGGGAGGGCACAGATACGCAGTATTTT
TRBV7-9	-	few	TRBJ2-2	CASSLGASTGELFF	TGTGCCAGCAGCTTAGGGGCCTCCACCGGGGAGCTGTTTTTT
TRBV6-1	-	-	TRBJ1-2	CASSVGTLYGYTF	TGTGCCAGCAGTGTTGGGACACTCTATGGCTACACCTTC
TRBV19	-	-	TRBJ1-5	CASIGRGQPQHF	TGTGCCAGTATTGGTCGGGGACAGCCCCAGCATTTT
TRBV7-9	TRBD2	-	TRBJ2-1	CASSLATSDWDNEQFF	TGTGCCAGCAGCTTAGCGACTAGCGATTGGGACAATGAGCAGTTCTTC
TRBV4-2	-	-	TRBJ2-3	CASSQEGPGDTQYF	TGTGCCAGCAGCCAAGAAGGGCCGGGGGATACGCAGTATTTT
TRBV28	-	-	TRBJ2-3	CASSSTPNAQYF	TGTGCCAGCAGTTCCACACCCAATGCGCAGTATTTT
TRBV28	-	-	TRBJ2-7	CASRRHPPSVQRSSYEQYF	TGTGCCAGCAGGCGCCACCCCCCGTCTGTCCAGCGTAGCTCCTACGAGCAGTACTTC
TRBV7-2	-	-	TRBJ1-2	CASSPDGLNYGYTF	TGTGCCAGCAGCCCAGACGGACTCAACTATGGCTACACCTTC
TRBV11-2	-	-	TRBJ2-1	CASSLGVLDSLNEQFF	TGTGCCAGCAGCTTAGGGGTTCTCGACTCCCTCAATGAGCAGTTCTTC
TRBV29-1	-	-	TRBJ2-5	CSVAVAAQETQYF	TGCAGCGTTGCGGTAGCAGCCCAAGAGACCCAGTACTTC
TRBV29-1	-	-	TRBJ1-2	CSVEKSGGGTGYTF	TGCAGCGTTGAGAAGTCCGGGGGCGGTACTGGCTACACCTTC
TRBV18	TRBD1	-	TRBJ2-3	CASSLLLTGNTDTQYF	TGTGCCAGCTCACTCTTACTGACAGGGAATACAGATACGCAGTATTTT
TRBV7-2	-	-	TRBJ1-2	CASSLMGRGYTF	TGTGCCAGCAGCTTAATGGGTCGTGGCTACACCTTC
TRBV5-6	-	-	TRBJ1-3	CASSLDTRTGNTIYF	TGTGCCAGCAGCCTGGACACCCGAACTGGAAACACCATATATTTT
TRBV4-1	TRBD1	-	TRBJ1-2	CASSQDLSPTGRGYGYTF	TGCGCCAGCAGCCAAGATCTATCCCCGACAGGGCGCGGCTATGGCTACACCTTC
TRBV9	TRBD2	once	TRBJ2-1	CASSRTIAGGNEQFF	TGTGCCAGCAGTCGTACCATAGCGGGAGGGAATGAGCAGTTCTTC
TRBV30	TRBD1	-	TRBJ1-3	CAWSPSTGTGNTIYF	TGTGCCTGGAGTCCTTCGACAGGGACTGGAAACACCATATATTTT
TRBV30	-	-	TRBJ2-5	CAWSSGPTRRETQYF	TGTGCCTGGAGTTCCGGACCGACTAGACGTGAGACCCAGTACTTC
TRBV28	-	-	TRBJ2-3	CASLGLAPDTQYF	TGTGCCAGCCTCGGGCTCGCCCCAGATACGCAGTATTTT
TRBV4-3	TRBD2	-	TRBJ2-3	CASSLAGLAEDTQYF	TGCGCCAGCAGCCTCGCGGGACTAGCAGAAGATACGCAGTATTTT
TRBV2	-	-	TRBJ2-5	CASSQGQETQYF	TGTGCCAGCTCCCAGGGGCAAGAGACCCAGTACTTC
TRBV5-4	TRBD2	-	TRBJ2-2	CASSRKGGDEFGELFF	TGTGCCAGCAGCCGGAAGGGAGGGGATGAATTCGGGGAGCTGTTTTTT
TRBV10-2	-	-	TRBJ1-1	CASSERTAYSGFF	TGCGCCAGCAGCGAAAGGACAGCCTACTCTGGTTTCTTT
TRBV2	-	-	TRBJ2-7	CASSVTSYEQYF	TGTGCCAGCAGTGTGACCTCCTACGAGCAGTACTTC
TRBV28	TRBD1	-	TRBJ1-2	CASSNPGTGSGYTF	TGTGCCAGCAGTAATCCCGGGACAGGGTCCGGCTACACCTTC
TRBV11-2	TRBD2	-	TRBJ2-1	CASSGAFKREGYEQFF	TGTGCCAGCAGCGGAGCGTTTAAGCGGGAGGGCTATGAGCAGTTCTTC
TRBV7-2	TRBD1	-	TRBJ2-3	CASSPGTGITDTQYF	TGTGCCAGCAGCCCCGGGACAGGGATCACAGATACGCAGTATTTT
TRBV5-1	-	-	TRBJ2-3	CASSLVGTDTQYF	TGCGCCAGCAGCTTGGTTGGCACAGATACGCAGTATTTT
TRBV5-1	TRBD2	-	TRBJ2-3	CASSLGLAGGPTDTQYF	TGCGCCAGCAGCTTGGGGCTAGCGGGAGGACCCACAGATACGCAGTATTTT
TRBV23-1	TRBD1	once	TRBJ1-4	CASSKGSGTGEVEKLFF	TGCGCCAGCAGTAAGGGGTCTGGAACAGGGGAGGTTGAAAAACTGTTTTTT
TRBV7-8	-	-	TRBJ2-3	CASSLGAGIETDTQYF	TGTGCCAGCAGCTTAGGGGCAGGGATCGAAACAGATACGCAGTATTTT
TRBV9	-	-	TRBJ1-1	CASGRSNTEAFF	TGTGCCAGTGGTCGGTCGAACACTGAAGCTTTCTTT
TRBV6-1	TRBD1	-	TRBJ1-3	CASSGQGSGNTIYF	TGTGCCAGCAGTGGACAGGGTTCTGGAAACACCATATATTTT
TRBV5-4	-	-	TRBJ1-2	CASSLGGGDYGYTF	TGTGCCAGCAGCTTGGGGGGAGGGGACTATGGCTACACCTTC
TRBV28	-	once	TRBJ1-1	CASSLGSGGRGFF	TGTGCCAGCAGTTTAGGGTCAGGAGGGAGAGGTTTCTTT
TRBV18	TRBD2	-	TRBJ2-1	CASSPKLTSGLHEQFF	TGTGCCAGCTCACCAAAACTCACTAGCGGGTTGCATGAGCAGTTCTTC
TRBV27	TRBD1	-	TRBJ2-2	CASSTTGGWTGELFF	TGTGCCAGCAGCACGACAGGGGGTTGGACCGGGGAGCTGTTTTTT
TRBV19	TRBD1	-	TRBJ1-1	CASSTPSGTGLATEAFF	TGTGCCAGTAGTACCCCGTCCGGGACAGGGCTTGCCACTGAAGCTTTCTTT
TRBV7-2	-	-	TRBJ2-1	CASSPSATTYNEQFF	TGTGCCAGCAGTCCTAGCGCCACAACCTACAATGAGCAGTTCTTC
TRBV28	TRBD1	-	TRBJ1-1	CASPPDRGREWNTEAFF	TGTGCCAGCCCCCCCGACAGGGGACGAGAGTGGAACACTGAAGCTTTCTTT
TRBV6-5	-	-	TRBJ2-3	CASSYDPASTDTQYF	TGTGCCAGCAGTTACGACCCTGCTAGCACAGATACGCAGTATTTT